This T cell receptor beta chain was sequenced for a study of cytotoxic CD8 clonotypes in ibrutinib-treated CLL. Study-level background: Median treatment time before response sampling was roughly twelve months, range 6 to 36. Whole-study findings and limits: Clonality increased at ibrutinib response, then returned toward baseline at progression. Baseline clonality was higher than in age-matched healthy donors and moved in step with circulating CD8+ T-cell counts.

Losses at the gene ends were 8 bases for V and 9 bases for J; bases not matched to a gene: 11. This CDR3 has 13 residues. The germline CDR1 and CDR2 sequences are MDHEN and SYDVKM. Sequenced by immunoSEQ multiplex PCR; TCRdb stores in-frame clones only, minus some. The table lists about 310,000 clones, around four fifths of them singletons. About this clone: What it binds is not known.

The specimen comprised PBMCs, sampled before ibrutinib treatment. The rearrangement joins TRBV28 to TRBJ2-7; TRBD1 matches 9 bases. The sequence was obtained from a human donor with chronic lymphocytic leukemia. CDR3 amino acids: CASGHRDRVSQYF. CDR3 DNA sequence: TGTGCCAGCGGTCACCGGGACAGGGTATCGCAGTACTTC.